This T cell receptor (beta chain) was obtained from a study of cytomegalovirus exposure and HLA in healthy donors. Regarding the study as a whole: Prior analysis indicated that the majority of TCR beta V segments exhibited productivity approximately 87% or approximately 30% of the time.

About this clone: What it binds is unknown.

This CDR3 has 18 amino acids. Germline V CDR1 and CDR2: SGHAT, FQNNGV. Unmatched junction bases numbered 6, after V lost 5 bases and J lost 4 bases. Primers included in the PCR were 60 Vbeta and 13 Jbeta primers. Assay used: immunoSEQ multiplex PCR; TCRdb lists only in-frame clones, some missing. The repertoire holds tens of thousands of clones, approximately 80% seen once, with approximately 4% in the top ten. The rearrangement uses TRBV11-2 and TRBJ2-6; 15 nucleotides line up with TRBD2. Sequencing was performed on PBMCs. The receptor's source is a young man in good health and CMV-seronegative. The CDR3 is CASSKGTSGRSGANVLTF. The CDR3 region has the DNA TGTGCCAGCAGCAAAGGGACTAGCGGGAGGTCCGGGGCCAACGTCCTGACTTTC. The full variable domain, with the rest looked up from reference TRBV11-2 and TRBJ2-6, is EAGVAQSPRYKIIEKRQSVAFWCNPISGHATLYWYQQILGQGPKLLIQFQNNGVVDDSQLPKDRFSAERLKGVDSTLKIQPAKLEDSAVYLCASSKGTSGRSGANVLTFGAGSRLTVL.